This T cell receptor (beta chain) was documented in a study of neurological immune-mediated disorders. A word on this clonotype: A much bigger clone sits one base away, suggesting this may be a read error.

There are 11 residues in the CDR3. CDR1 is SEHNR, CDR2 FQNEAQ, per germline (reference sequence). Every sequencing run generated in excess of 170 million TCR-beta sequences. These sequences covered 15-18 subjects. TCRdb recomputed calls from the 5' RACE reads with MiXCR, one row per CDR3 protein. The sample includes 20,000 to 25,000 distinct CDR3 sequences, roughly 15% of them seen just once. The source of this sequence is a female donor with HTLV-1-associated myelopathy (HAM/TSP). Sequencing was carried out using PBMCs. The rearrangement uses TRBV7-9 and TRBJ2-1; 7 bases line up with TRBD2. CDR3 residues: CAPGDYNDQFF. DNA of the CDR3: TGTGCCCCGGGGGACTACAATGATCAGTTCTTC. Based on the CDR3 plus reference TRBV7-9 and TRBJ2-1, the full variable domain is DTGVSQNPRHKITKRGQNVTFRCDPISEHNRLYWYRQTLGQGPEFLTYFQNEAQLEKSRLLSDRFSAERPKGSFSTLEIQRTEQGDSAMYLCAPGDYNDQFFGPGTRLTVL.